The sequence of this T cell receptor (beta chain) was determined in a study of T cell responses to AZD1222 COVID-19 vaccine. Study outcomes and limitations: Among the donors, most were white British and more were female, and clonal diversity was possibly underestimated. Only six or seven AZD1222 recipients tested seropositive at baseline. Spike-specific TCR depth and breadth grew after two AZD1222 doses.

Turning to this clone: Its antigen is currently unknown.

CDR3 length: 14 amino acids. Trimming cost V 6 bases and J 0 bases, with 9 bases left between them. Germline V gene sequence: CDR1 SGHKS, CDR2 YYEKEE (reference sequence). Some second doses came at about 4 weeks and others at about 12 weeks; these were pooled. TCRdb keeps only in-frame clones here, not all; method: immunoSEQ multiplex PCR. Of 140,000 to 150,000 clones in the sample, just over 85% were seen once. The origin of this receptor is an adult who received the AZD1222 COVID-19 vaccine. The specimen was peripheral blood, collected 28 days after the second AZD1222 dose. V gene TRBV5-5 combines with J gene TRBJ1-4, with D unresolved. CDR3 sequence: CASTSGTTNEKLFF. In nucleotides, the CDR3 is TGTGCCAGCACCTCGGGGACAACTAATGAAAAACTGTTTTTT.